This T cell receptor beta chain comes out of a study of blood T cell repertoires in COVID-19. Across the whole study: PBMCs, B-cell-depleted T cells, or T cells were the source of the cDNA or gDNA that made up the material.

This CDR3 contains 14 residues. Trimming removed 7 bases from V and 0 bases from J, with 10 bases in between. Per germline, CDR1 LNHDA and CDR2 SQIVND (reference sequence). Using immunoSEQ multiplex PCR, the repertoire was profiled, and TCRdb retains in-frame clones only, with some absent. This table holds 200,000 to 250,000 clones, about 79% found once. The material sequenced was PBMCs or T cells enriched from blood (not recorded which). The genes are TRBV19 and TRBJ1-3; a weak D match, TRBD1 (6 bases). The TCR originated in a woman aged 55-75 years who had recovered from COVID-19. As DNA, the CDR3 is TGTGCCAGTACCGGACAGCACTCTGGAAACACCATATATTTT. It yields the protein CASTGQHSGNTIYF. Looking up the rest from reference TRBV19 and TRBJ1-3 gives the full variable domain: DGGITQSPKYLFRKEGQNVTLSCEQNLNHDAMYWYRQDPGQGLRLIYYSQIVNDFQKGDIAEGYSVSREKKESFPLTVTSAQKNPTAFYLCASTGQHSGNTIYFGEGSWLTVV.